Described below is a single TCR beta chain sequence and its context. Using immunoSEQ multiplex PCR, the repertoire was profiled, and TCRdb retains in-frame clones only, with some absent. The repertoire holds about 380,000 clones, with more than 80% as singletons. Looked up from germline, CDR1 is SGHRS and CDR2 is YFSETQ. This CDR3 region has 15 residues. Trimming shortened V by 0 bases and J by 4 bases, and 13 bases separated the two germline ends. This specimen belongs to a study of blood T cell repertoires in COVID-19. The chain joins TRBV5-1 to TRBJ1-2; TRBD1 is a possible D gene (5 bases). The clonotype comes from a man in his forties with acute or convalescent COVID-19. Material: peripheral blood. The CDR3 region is CASSLVGTDFYGYTF. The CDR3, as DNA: TGCGCCAGCAGCTTGGTGGGGACTGACTTCTATGGCTACACCTTC.